This T cell receptor (beta chain) was retrieved from a study of human versus mouse CDR3 diversity and MHC coevolution. Here immunoSEQ multiplex PCR was the method, and the copy in TCRdb shows in-frame clones only, minus some. Of tens of thousands of clones in the sample, 80% to 95% are singletons; the top ten hold roughly 0.15%. Trimming removed 3 bases from V and 3 bases from J; junction bases left unmatched: 3. This CDR3 has 15 residues. CDR1 and CDR2 (germline): MGHDK, SYGVNS. This receptor was identified in a person between 25 and 70 years old in good health. V and J are TRBV25-1 and TRBJ1-4; 8 bases align to TRBD1. Input material: naive CD4+ T cells from blood. Stated subset: CD45RO-negative CD62L-positive naive CD4 T cells. The CDR3 DNA reads as TGTGCCAGCAGTGAGGACAGGGTGGCTAATGAAAAACTGTTTTTT. It is translated as CASSEDRVANEKLFF.